These 23 T cell receptor beta chains share one sample of origin, sequenced in a study of T-cell memory formation after mild COVID-19. TCRdb re-analysed the 5' RACE reads in MiXCR, keeping a single row per CDR3 protein. The sample holds approximately 410,000 distinct CDR3 sequences, under 25% seen once. The specimen was PBMCs or a T cell subset sorted from them (not recorded which). The origin of the receptors is an adult woman who had mild COVID-19 (a few samples of this study predate the infection). Cell type and time point are not known.

This sequence joins TRBV27 and TRBJ2-7; D may be TRBD2 (6 bases). The CDR3 length is 15 residues. V dropped 5 bases and J dropped 0 bases, with 14 bases sitting between them. The germline V gene encodes CDR1 MNHEY and CDR2 SMNVEV (reference sequence). CDR3 in DNA: TGTGCCAGCAGTCTTTTAGCGGTAGGCTCCTACGAGCAGTACTTC. Translating it yields CASSLLAVGSYEQYF.

This clonotype was counted a few times. At one end, the junction sequence differs from germline, possibly due to a read error. The chain couples TRBV15 to TRBJ2-2; either TRBD1 or TRBD2 may fit D (6 bases each). This CDR3 is 15 amino acids long. CDR1 and CDR2 from the germline V gene are LNHNV and YYDKDF (reference sequence). This CDR3 is CATSPEPGATRELFF. The CDR3 DNA follows: TGTGCCACCAGCCCAGAGCCGGGGGCCACCCGGGAGCTGTTTTTT.

This clonotype was counted between two and nine times. The rearrangement uses TRBV7-2 and TRBJ2-1, with a weak D call TRBD1 (5 bases). Trimming shortened V by 4 bases and J by 6 bases, and 16 bases separated the two germline ends. The CDR3 consists of 15 residues. Germline lookup yields CDR1 SGHTA and CDR2 FQGNSA. CDR3 DNA: TGTGCCAGCAGCTCCCATTTGGGCAGGGCCAATGAGCAGTTCTTC. This sequence encodes CASSSHLGRANEQFF. The variable domain in full, completed from reference TRBV7-2 and TRBJ2-1, reads GAGVSQSPSNKVTEKGKDVELRCDPISGHTALYWYRQSLGQGLEFLIYFQGNSAPDKSGLPSDRFSAERTGGSVSTLTIQRTQQEDSAVYLCASSSHLGRANEQFFGPGTRLTVL.

The rearrangement joins TRBV2 to TRBJ2-7, with TRBD1 matching over 9 bases. The trim removed 4 bases at V and 0 bases at J, leaving 7 bases unmatched. The CDR3 sequence is 16 residues long. The V gene's germline CDR1 is SNHLY and CDR2 FYNNEI. CDR3 in amino acids: CASSVRQGGLSYEQYF. The CDR3 DNA reads as TGTGCCAGCAGTGTTCGACAGGGGGGCCTCTCCTACGAGCAGTACTTC.

This clonotype was counted between two and nine times. For the CDR3, the DNA is TGTGCCAGCCCAGGGGACAGGGCCTACGAGCAGTACTTC. Protein product: CASPGDRAYEQYF. The J gene is TRBJ2-7, the V gene TRBV6-2 or TRBV6-3; 9 positions match TRBD1. The CDR3 consists of 13 residues. Germline V gene lookup returns CDR1 MNHEY and CDR2 SVGEGT. The V segment lost 8 bases and the J segment 2 bases; nucleotides outside the gene matches: 4.

This clonotype was observed a few times. The chain uses TRBV7-9 and TRBJ1-1; 12 nucleotides align to TRBD1. The CDR3 consists of 16 residues. The V and J ends lost 4 bases and 6 bases, in that order; junction bases with no gene match: 9. From germline, CDR1 is SEHNR and CDR2 FQNEAQ (reference sequence). The chain's CDR3 is CASSSGTGGLFAEAFF. The CDR3 DNA reads TGTGCCAGCAGCTCCGGGACAGGGGGCCTTTTTGCTGAAGCTTTCTTT.

This clonotype was seen more than once but under ten times. This sequence joins TRBV7-2 and TRBJ1-5; D is perhaps TRBD1 (5 bases). The CDR3 sequence is 15 residues long. Trimming cost V 1 base and J 7 bases, with 14 bases left between them. From germline, CDR1 is SGHTA and CDR2 FQGNSA. The CDR3 DNA sequence: TGTGCCAGCAGCTTAGGGTTGTTGGGGCAACAGCCCCAGCATTTT. Translation: CASSLGLLGQQPQHF.

The chain employs TRBV7-6 and TRBJ2-1; 8 bases agree with TRBD2. J gave up 0 bases and V 3 bases, and 4 bases lay outside the gene matches. The CDR3 has 16 amino acids. CDR1 SGHVS and CDR2 FNYEAQ come from the germline V gene. This chain's CDR3 is CASSLLAGPSYNEQFF. The CDR3 bases are TGTGCCAGCAGCTTGCTAGCGGGTCCCTCCTACAATGAGCAGTTCTTC.

This sequence joins TRBV19 and TRBJ2-7; 7 nucleotides align to TRBD2. V trimming: 8 bases; J trimming: 3 bases; junction bases outside the gene matches: 4. Germline loops: CDR1 LNHDA, CDR2 SQIVND (reference sequence). The CDR3 spans 12 residues. The CDR3, as DNA: TGTGCCAGTCGGGGGGACTACTACGAGCAGTACTTC. It translates to CASRGDYYEQYF.

The chain employs TRBV20-1 and TRBJ2-1, with TRBD2 as a possible D gene (6 bases). This CDR3 spans 14 amino acids. Trimming took 7 bases from V and 4 from J, leaving 17 bases between them. Germline CDR1 is DFQATT and CDR2 is SNEGSKA (reference sequence). The DNA for the CDR3 is TGCAGTGGGGAAGGGCTAGCGAGTTACAATGAGCAGTTCTTC. This gives the protein CSGEGLASYNEQFF.

This clonotype was detected only a few times. V gene TRBV7-2 combines with J gene TRBJ2-7, with D possibly being TRBD2 (6 bases). The CDR3 consists of 14 residues. CDR1 SGHTA and CDR2 FQGNSA come from the germline V gene. V lost 3 bases to trimming and J lost 4 bases, with 13 bases between them. The CDR3 is CASSFYGGRYEQYF. The CDR3 DNA sequence: TGTGCCAGCAGCTTTTACGGGGGAAGGTACGAGCAGTACTTC.

The sample holds a few counts of this clonotype. V gene TRBV3-1 combines with J gene TRBJ1-6; D is uncertain. The V gene lost 0 bases and the J gene lost 7 bases, with 13 bases spanning the gap. The CDR3 length is 16 residues. In germline, CDR1 is LGHDT, CDR2 YNNKEL (reference sequence). In DNA, the CDR3 is TGTGCCAGCAGCCAAGAGACTGGCTGGGGAAATTCACCCCTCCACTTT. It specifies CASSQETGWGNSPLHF. Drawing the rest from reference TRBV3-1 and TRBJ1-6, the complete variable domain is DTAVSQTPKYLVTQMGNDKSIKCEQNLGHDTMYWYKQDSKKFLKIMFSYNNKELIINETVPNRFSPKSPDKAHLNLHINSLELGDSAVYFCASSQETGWGNSPLHFGNGTRLTVT.

This clonotype was seen a few times. This chain connects TRBV10-3 to TRBJ2-3; D assignment may be TRBD1 or TRBD2 (6 bases each). This CDR3 has 14 residues. Trimming took 8 bases from V and 0 from J, leaving 12 bases between them. Germline-derived CDR1 and CDR2 are ENHRY and SYGVKD. Here the CDR3 reads CAIAQGTSTDTQYF. The DNA of the CDR3 is TGTGCCATCGCCCAGGGGACTAGCACAGATACGCAGTATTTT.

This chain connects TRBV2 to TRBJ1-6, with D tentatively TRBD1 (6 bases). This CDR3 is built from 16 residues. With 7 bases removed from V and 7 bases from J, the gap between germline ends came to 20 bases. Germline-derived CDR1 and CDR2 are SNHLY and FYNNEI. CDR3 region: CASKLTGTFKNSPLHF. The CDR3 DNA is TGTGCCAGCAAATTGACCGGGACATTTAAGAATTCACCCCTCCACTTT.

J is TRBJ1-2 and V is TRBV6-5; TRBD1 aligns across 7 bases. Germline CDR1 is MNHEY and CDR2 is SVGAGI. The CDR3 contains 15 residues. The junction had 13 bases not matched to a gene; V was cut back by 0 bases and J by 12 bases. CDR3 sequence: CASSYSTLPDREHTF. The CDR3 DNA reads TGTGCCAGCAGTTACTCGACACTTCCCGACAGGGAACACACCTTC.

The genes are TRBV18 and TRBJ2-1, with 7 bases identical to TRBD1. Germline assignment: CDR1 KGHSH and CDR2 LQKENI. The ends lost 0 bases at V and 10 bases at J; junction bases unmatched: 9. The CDR3 sequence is 15 residues long. The CDR3 spells CASSPPSQGQKEQFF. In DNA form, the CDR3 reads TGTGCCAGCTCACCACCGTCTCAGGGACAGAAGGAGCAGTTCTTC. Looking up the rest from reference TRBV18 and TRBJ2-1 gives the full variable domain: NAGVMQNPRHLVRRRGQEARLRCSPMKGHSHVYWYRQLPEEGLKFMVYLQKENIIDESGMPKERFSAEFPKEGPSILRIQQVVRGDSAAYFCASSPPSQGQKEQFFGPGTRLTVL.

The DNA for the CDR3 is TGTGCCAGCAGTTACGAGGGTAGCACAGATACGCAGTATTTT. Amino acids: CASSYEGSTDTQYF. The chain recombines TRBV6-5 with TRBJ2-3; tentatively, D is TRBD2 (5 bases). The CDR3 has 14 residues. Per the germline V gene, CDR1 is MNHEY and CDR2 is SVGAGI. V was trimmed by 2 bases and J by 0 bases, leaving 6 bases between them.

The chain links TRBV28 to TRBJ2-5; D is perhaps TRBD2 (5 bases). Trimming removed 2 bases at V and 3 bases at J, with 31 bases between. Germline-derived CDR1 and CDR2 are MDHEN and SYDVKM. CDR3 length equals 21 residues. CDR3 residues: CASSLPSVEVGRGLKKETQYF. As DNA, the CDR3 is TGTGCCAGCAGTTTACCCTCAGTCGAGGTTGGACGAGGGTTGAAAAAAGAGACCCAGTACTTC.

The V call is TRBV6-2 or TRBV6-3, the J call TRBJ2-1; D possibly corresponds to TRBD2 (6 bases). V was pared by 7 bases and J by 1 base, with 11 bases between. The CDR3 covers 14 residues. Germline V CDR1 and CDR2: MNHEY, SVGEGT. The CDR3, as DNA: TGTGCCAGCATTAGCGGTAGTTCCTACAATGAGCAGTTCTTC. This encodes CASISGSSYNEQFF.

This clonotype was counted a few times. V is TRBV20-1 and J is TRBJ1-5; 9 positions match TRBD1. CDR1 is DFQATT and CDR2 is SNEGSKA in the germline V gene (reference sequence). V shed 5 bases and J 0 bases; nucleotides not matched to a gene: 2. This CDR3 has 14 amino acids. As DNA, the CDR3 is TGCAGTGCTCTGGACAGGGGTAGCAATCAGCCCCAGCATTTT. Its protein is CSALDRGSNQPQHF.

This clonotype was observed a handful of times. This rearrangement joins TRBV7-9 to TRBJ1-1; D call uncertain. CDR1 is SEHNR, CDR2 FQNEAQ, per germline (reference sequence). V lost 0 bases and J lost 4, with 3 bases in between. The CDR3 is 12 amino acids. The chain's CDR3 is CASSLAFTEAFF. In nucleotides, the CDR3 is TGTGCCAGCAGCTTAGCGTTCACTGAAGCTTTCTTT.

This chain connects TRBV20-1 to TRBJ1-4, with 7 bases fitting TRBD1. The germline V gene encodes CDR1 DFQATT and CDR2 SNEGSKA (reference sequence). V lost 0 bases to trimming and J lost 8 bases; unmatched junction nucleotides: 15. The CDR3 runs to 17 residues. The CDR3 loop is CSARDPAGGWVGEKLFF. In DNA form, the CDR3 reads TGCAGTGCTAGAGATCCGGCAGGGGGTTGGGTTGGGGAAAAACTGTTTTTT.

At least ten counts were recorded for this clonotype. The CDR3 nucleotides are TGTGCCAGCACCCTTAAAGGGGGGAGTGCAGAGACCCAGTACTTC. Protein product: CASTLKGGSAETQYF. V usage is TRBV12-3 or TRBV12-4 and J usage is TRBJ2-5; D possibly uses TRBD1 or TRBD2 (6 bases each). Trimming left V 7 bases short and J 4 bases short, with 19 bases between. The CDR3 length is 15 residues.